This T cell receptor (beta chain) was captured by sequencing in a study of cytomegalovirus exposure and HLA in healthy donors. The method was immunoSEQ multiplex PCR; TCRdb's version includes in-frame clones alone and lacks a portion of them. This sample yields under 200,000 clones, of which 86% are seen a single time; about 6% belongs to the top ten. The origin of this receptor is a woman aged 25 to 39 in good health and CMV-seronegative. The sample comprised PBMCs.

The DNA for the CDR3 is TGTGCCAGCAGTGAAGTCCGACAGGCCTCCGGGGAGCTGTTTTTT. It is translated as CASSEVRQASGELFF. The chain uses TRBV2 and TRBJ2-2; tentatively, D is TRBD1 (6 bases). This CDR3 region has 15 residues. V dropped 1 base and J dropped 6 bases, with 12 bases sitting between them. CDR1 is SNHLY, CDR2 FYNNEI, per germline.